A selection of T cell receptor beta chains follows, all from one sample in a study of blood T cell repertoires in COVID-19. Data came from immunoSEQ multiplex PCR; TCRdb stores just in-frame clones and leaves some out. The repertoire consists of around 78,000 clones, with 90% occurring once and the leading ten covering roughly 1%. Material for sequencing was peripheral blood. These receptors all stem from a woman between 50 and 59 years old in a cohort sampled during active COVID-19. Each CDR3 is given with its conserved first and last residue. A D gene is named only where the DNA matches it firmly. Where a row states a size, it is once, few, many or the class of an expanded clone; other rows omit it.

D,V,J,size,DNA,CDR3
-,TRBV18,TRBJ1-5,-,TGTGCCAGCTCACCACAAGCCGAACCGACACGGCAGCCCCAGCATTTT,CASSPQAEPTRQPQHF
TRBD2,TRBV10-3,TRBJ2-7,-,TGTGCCATCTTCGCGGGAGAGGGCTACGAGCAGTACTTC,CAIFAGEGYEQYF
TRBD2,TRBV28,TRBJ2-3,-,TGTGCCAGCAGTTTATCGGGTAGCGGGACCTACACAGATACGCAGTATTTT,CASSLSGSGTYTDTQYF
TRBD1,TRBV28,TRBJ2-1,-,TGTGCCAGCAGTCAACCCCGGACAGGGATTGAGTTCTTC,CASSQPRTGIEFF
TRBD1,TRBV28,TRBJ1-5,-,TGTGCCAGCAGACAACCCGGACAGGAAGTCGGTCAGCCCCAGCATTTT,CASRQPGQEVGQPQHF
-,TRBV7-3,TRBJ2-2,once,TGTGCCAGCAGCTCAAAAGGACTGAACACCGGGGAGCTGTTTTTT,CASSSKGLNTGELFF
-,TRBV6-5,TRBJ1-2,-,TGTGCCAGTCGGGACACAACTAACTATGGCTACACCTTC,CASRDTTNYGYTF
TRBD1,TRBV7-7,TRBJ2-1,-,TGTGCCAGCAGCGTGGGACAGGACAATGAGCAGTTCTTC,CASSVGQDNEQFF
TRBD1,TRBV28,TRBJ1-2,-,TGTGCCAGCAGTTCAGCGGGGGGGACAGGGGGTATCTATGGCTACACCTTC,CASSSAGGTGGIYGYTF
-,TRBV19,TRBJ1-5,-,TGTGCCAGTAGTATGTGGGCCTCAAATCAGCCCCAGCATTTT,CASSMWASNQPQHF
-,TRBV28,TRBJ1-2,-,TGTGCCAGCAGTCCGTGGACAGTGGCTAACTATGGCTACACCTTC,CASSPWTVANYGYTF
TRBD1,TRBV6-5,TRBJ2-7,-,TGTGCCAGCCAAGGGACAGACTACGAGCAGTACTTC,CASQGTDYEQYF
-,TRBV5-1,TRBJ2-6,-,TGCGCCAGCAGCTCGACATCCTCTGGGGCCAACGTCCTGACTTTC,CASSSTSSGANVLTF
-,TRBV5-6,TRBJ2-7,once,TGTGCCAGCAGCTTAAAGGGGGCGGGGGGTGAGCAGTACTTC,CASSLKGAGGEQYF
-,TRBV5-5,TRBJ1-5,few,TGTGCCAGCAGCTTAGATAGGACTAATCAGCCCCAGCATTTT,CASSLDRTNQPQHF
-,TRBV18,TRBJ2-5,-,TGTGCCAGCTCACAACAGAGTCTCCAAGAGACCCAGTACTTC,CASSQQSLQETQYF
-,TRBV29-1,TRBJ2-5,-,TGCAGCGTGGACAGCTGGGGGGAGACCCAGTACTTC,CSVDSWGETQYF
-,TRBV20-1,TRBJ1-1,-,TGCAGTGCTAGTAACAGGGCCACTGAAGCTTTCTTT,CSASNRATEAFF
TRBD2,TRBV7-8,TRBJ2-5,-,TGTGCCAGCAGCAGGTCGCGGGAGGAGACCCAGTACTTC,CASSRSREETQYF
TRBD1,TRBV5-1,TRBJ2-6,-,TGCGCCAGCAGTCCAGACAGGGGGAGACCTGGGGCCAACGTCCTGACTTTC,CASSPDRGRPGANVLTF
-,TRBV28,TRBJ1-1,-,TGTGCCAGCAGTTTCCCGGGAGGGGCCCAGACTGAAGCTTTCTTT,CASSFPGGAQTEAFF
TRBD1,TRBV20-1,TRBJ1-2,-,TGCAGTGCTTGGACAGGGGACGGCTACACCTTC,CSAWTGDGYTF
TRBD2,TRBV23-1,TRBJ2-7,-,TGCGCCAGCAGTCAATCCAGACTAGCGGGGGACTCCTACGAGCAGTACTTC,CASSQSRLAGDSYEQYF
TRBD2,TRBV30,TRBJ2-7,-,TGTGCCTGGAGTGTTACTAGCGGTGGGGGCCACGAGCAGTACTTC,CAWSVTSGGGHEQYF
-,TRBV19,TRBJ1-4,-,TGTGCCAGTACCCCCCGGGGGGGTCTTACTAATGAAAAACTGTTTTTT,CASTPRGGLTNEKLFF
-,TRBV19,TRBJ2-2,-,TGTGCCAGTAGTATAGAACAGACGAACACCGGGGAGCTGTTTTTT,CASSIEQTNTGELFF
-,TRBV24-1,TRBJ2-3,-,TGTGCCACCCAGGGTTCTACGCAGTATTTT,CATQGSTQYF
-,TRBV18,TRBJ2-2,-,TGTGCCAGCTCACCAGAGAACCTTAGGAACACCGGGGAGCTGTTTTTT,CASSPENLRNTGELFF
TRBD2,TRBV5-4,TRBJ2-7,-,TGTGCCAGCAGCTTGGCGCCGGGACTAGCGGGAGTGGGGGTGATGGGGGAGCAGTACTTC,CASSLAPGLAGVGVMGEQYF
-,TRBV6-1,TRBJ1-2,-,TGTGCCAGCAGTGAAGCCAACTTTGGAGGGTCCAACTATGGCTACACCTTC,CASSEANFGGSNYGYTF
-,TRBV27,TRBJ2-3,-,TGTGCCAGCGGAGGAGATACGCAGTATTTT,CASGGDTQYF
TRBD2,TRBV11-3,TRBJ2-2,-,TGTGCCAGCAGCTCCCCTAGCGGGAGAAACACCGGGGAGCTGTTTTTT,CASSSPSGRNTGELFF
-,TRBV9,TRBJ2-4,once,TGTGCCAGCAGCGCCCTACAGGGAGACATTCAGTACTTC,CASSALQGDIQYF
TRBD2,TRBV2,TRBJ2-3,once,TGTGCCAGCACGGGAAGGGGACTAGCGGCTGATACGCAGTATTTT,CASTGRGLAADTQYF
-,TRBV5-8,TRBJ1-2,-,TGTGCCAGCAGCTTGTTGCAGGGGCTCATTAACTATGGCTACACCTTC,CASSLLQGLINYGYTF
TRBD1,TRBV28,TRBJ1-5,-,TGTGCCAGCAGGGACCGGGACAGTGGAAATCAGCCCCAGCATTTT,CASRDRDSGNQPQHF
-,TRBV18,TRBJ1-2,-,TGTGCCAGCTCACCACTATCACGGGACACTTCAAACCATGGCTACACCTTC,CASSPLSRDTSNHGYTF
-,TRBV21-1,TRBJ2-1,-,TGTGCCAGCACCGGGTCGGGAGATAGCTCCTACAATGAGCAGTTCTTC,CASTGSGDSSYNEQFF
-,TRBV19,TRBJ2-7,once,TGTGCCAGTAGTATACTCGGAGCGGAGGGGAACTACGAGCAGTACTTC,CASSILGAEGNYEQYF
-,TRBV5-1,TRBJ2-1,-,TGCGCCAGCGGGACTCTTTACAATGAGCAGTTCTTC,CASGTLYNEQFF
-,TRBV3-1/TRBV3-2,TRBJ2-7,-,TGTGCCAGCAGCCAAGGAACAGGCCGCTACGAGCAGTACTTC,CASSQGTGRYEQYF
-,TRBV19,TRBJ1-1,-,TGTGCCAGTAGTATAGATAACAGGAACAGTGAAGCTTTCTTT,CASSIDNRNSEAFF
TRBD1,TRBV18,TRBJ2-4,-,TGTGCCAGCTCACCATCCGGGACAGGGTCACTGAACATTCAGTACTTC,CASSPSGTGSLNIQYF
TRBD1,TRBV5-1,TRBJ2-2,-,TGCGCCAGCAGCTCCCGGGACAGGGTACGGACCGGGGAGCTGTTTTTT,CASSSRDRVRTGELFF
-,TRBV18,TRBJ2-3,few,TGTGCCAGCTCACCGAATAGGGGCGGAGCAGATACGCAGTATTTT,CASSPNRGGADTQYF
-,TRBV29-1,TRBJ1-1,once,TGCAGCGCTCCATTGGGGGGACCCATGAACACTGAAGCTTTCTTT,CSAPLGGPMNTEAFF
TRBD2,TRBV9,TRBJ2-5,-,TGTGCCAGCAGCACCGAGGGGCGGGAGACAGAGACCCAGTACTTC,CASSTEGRETETQYF
-,TRBV11-2,TRBJ2-3,once,TGTGCCAGCAGTAGCGGTCCACACACAGATACGCAGTATTTT,CASSSGPHTDTQYF
TRBD2,TRBV10-3,TRBJ2-5,-,TGTGCCATCAGTGAAGCGGGGGCGGGGGCCCAAGAGACCCAGTACTTC,CAISEAGAGAQETQYF
TRBD2,TRBV11-2,TRBJ2-5,-,TGTGCCAGCAGCTTGACAAGCGGGAGGGCGGAGACCCAGTACTTC,CASSLTSGRAETQYF
TRBD2,TRBV28,TRBJ2-7,-,TGTGCCAGCAGTTTCCGGACCCACCCCCGGGACTACTCCTACGAGCAGTACTTC,CASSFRTHPRDYSYEQYF
-,TRBV28,TRBJ1-1,-,TGTGCCAGCAGTTTGAGACAAGGGACAAACACTGAAGCTTTCTTT,CASSLRQGTNTEAFF
TRBD2,TRBV3-1/TRBV3-2,TRBJ2-1,-,TGTGCCAGCAGCCTTAGGACTAGCGGGCCCAATGAGCAGTTCTTC,CASSLRTSGPNEQFF
-,TRBV18,TRBJ1-1,-,TGTGCCAGCTCACCAAATCATCAGGGTGGGACTGAAGCTTTCTTT,CASSPNHQGGTEAFF
-,TRBV28,TRBJ2-2,-,TGTGCCAGCAGTTTGCGACTAGTGACCGGGGAGCTGTTTTTT,CASSLRLVTGELFF